The text below deals with one TCR beta chain. The sample originates from a study of blood T cell repertoires in COVID-19. Study-level background: The United States, Italy and Spain were the sources of the acute and convalescent COVID-19 samples.

Trimming took off 1 base at V and 4 bases at J, with 13 bases between the two ends. The CDR3 has 16 residues. CDR1 LNHNV and CDR2 YYDKDF come from the germline V gene (reference sequence). Here immunoSEQ multiplex PCR was the method, and the copy in TCRdb shows in-frame clones only, minus some. Among some 450,000 clones listed, approximately 90% were seen once. The clonotype comes from a woman between 45 and 65 years old with COVID-19, enrolled during active disease. The genes are TRBV15 and TRBJ2-2, with no clear D. The sample was peripheral blood. The CDR3 protein is CATSRGRTAITGELFF. The CDR3 bases are TGTGCCACCAGCAGAGGCCGCACAGCAATCACCGGGGAGCTGTTTTTT.